This T cell receptor beta chain was sequenced during a study of blood T cell repertoires in COVID-19. For the study at large: Italy, Spain and the United States were the sources of the convalescent and acute COVID-19 samples. T cells, B-cell-depleted T cells, or PBMCs provided the cDNA or gDNA that served as material.

Methods used by the authors: Estimates of nucleated cell counts were drawn from the amplification of reference gene primers. The data were produced by immunoSEQ multiplex PCR, yet TCRdb's version contains in-frame clones alone and is incomplete. The V and J calls and clone size come from that table; D and trimming were worked out from the DNA. The sample shows roughly 200,000 clones, approximately 84% of them seen only once. The source material was peripheral blood. The TCR was taken from a woman in her 70s with active or convalescent COVID-19.

The DNA of the CDR3 is TGCGCCAGCAGCGAGCAGGGTCGCCGAAATAATTCACCCCTCCACTTT. Encoded protein: CASSEQGRRNNSPLHF. V usage is TRBV5-1 and J usage is TRBJ1-6; D might be TRBD1 (5 bases). The length of the CDR3 is 16 residues. V lost 4 bases and J 5 bases, leaving 16 bases between the germline ends. Germline assignment: CDR1 SGHRS and CDR2 YFSETQ.